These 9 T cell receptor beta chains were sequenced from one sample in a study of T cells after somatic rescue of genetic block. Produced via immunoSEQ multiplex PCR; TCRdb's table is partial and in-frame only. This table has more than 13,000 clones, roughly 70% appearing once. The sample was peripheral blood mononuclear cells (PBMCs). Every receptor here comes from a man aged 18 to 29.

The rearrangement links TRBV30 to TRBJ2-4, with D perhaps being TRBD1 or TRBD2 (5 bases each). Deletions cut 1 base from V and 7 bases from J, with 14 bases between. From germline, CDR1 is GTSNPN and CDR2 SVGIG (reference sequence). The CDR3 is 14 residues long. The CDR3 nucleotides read TGTGCCTGGAGTGGCCAGGGACGGTGGAACATTCAGTACTTC. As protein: CAWSGQGRWNIQYF.

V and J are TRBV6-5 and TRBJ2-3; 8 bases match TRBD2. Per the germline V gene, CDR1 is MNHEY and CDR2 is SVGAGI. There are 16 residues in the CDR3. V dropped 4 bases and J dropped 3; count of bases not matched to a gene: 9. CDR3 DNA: TGTGCCAGCAGTTCTCCGACTAGCGTGGGGACAGATACGCAGTATTTT. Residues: CASSSPTSVGTDTQYF.

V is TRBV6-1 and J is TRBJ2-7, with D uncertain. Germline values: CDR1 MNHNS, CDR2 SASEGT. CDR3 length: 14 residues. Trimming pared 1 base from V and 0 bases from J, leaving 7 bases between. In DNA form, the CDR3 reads TGTGCCAGCAGTGAAGGCAGACCCTCCTACGAGCAGTACTTC. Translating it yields CASSEGRPSYEQYF.

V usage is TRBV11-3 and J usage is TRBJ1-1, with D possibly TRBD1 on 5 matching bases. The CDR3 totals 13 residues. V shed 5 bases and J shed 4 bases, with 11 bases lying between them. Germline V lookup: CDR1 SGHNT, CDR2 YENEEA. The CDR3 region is CASSPLGGTEAFF. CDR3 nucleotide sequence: TGTGCCAGCAGCCCCCTGGGGGGCACTGAAGCTTTCTTT.

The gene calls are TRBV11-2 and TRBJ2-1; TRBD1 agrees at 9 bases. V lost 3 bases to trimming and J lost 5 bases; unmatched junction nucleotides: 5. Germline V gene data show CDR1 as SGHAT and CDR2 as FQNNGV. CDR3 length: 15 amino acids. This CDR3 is CASSFRTGENNEQFF. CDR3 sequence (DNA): TGTGCCAGCAGCTTCCGGACAGGGGAAAACAATGAGCAGTTCTTC.

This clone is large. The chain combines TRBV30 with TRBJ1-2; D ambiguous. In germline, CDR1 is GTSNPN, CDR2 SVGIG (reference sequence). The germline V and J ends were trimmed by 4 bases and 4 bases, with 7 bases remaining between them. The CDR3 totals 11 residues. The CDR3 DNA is TGTGCCTGGAAGAAAAGCTATGGCTACACCTTC. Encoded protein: CAWKKSYGYTF.

This CDR3 reads CASSLTDTQYF. For the CDR3, the DNA is TGTGCCAGCAGCTTAACGGATACGCAGTATTTT. The rearrangement links TRBV7-3 to TRBJ2-3; no definite D call. Trimming took 0 bases from V and 6 from J, leaving 1 base between them. Per the germline V gene, CDR1 is SGHTA and CDR2 is FQGTGA. The CDR3 is made up of 11 amino acids.

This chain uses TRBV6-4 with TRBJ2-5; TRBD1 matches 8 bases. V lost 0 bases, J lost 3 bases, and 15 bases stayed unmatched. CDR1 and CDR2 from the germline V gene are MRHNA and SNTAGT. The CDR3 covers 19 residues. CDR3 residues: CASSDSVLPGTGKKETQYF. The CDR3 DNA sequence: TGTGCCAGCAGTGACTCGGTTCTTCCCGGGACAGGCAAAAAAGAGACCCAGTACTTC.

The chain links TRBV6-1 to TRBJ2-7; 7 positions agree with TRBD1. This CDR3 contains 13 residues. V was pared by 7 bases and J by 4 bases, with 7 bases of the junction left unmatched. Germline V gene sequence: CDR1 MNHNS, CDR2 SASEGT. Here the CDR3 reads CASNRQGGYEQYF. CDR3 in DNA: TGTGCCAGCAACCGACAGGGTGGGTACGAGCAGTACTTC.